Sequencing of this T cell receptor beta chain was carried out in a study of blood T cells in healthy people across ages. Concerning this clonotype: Its antigen is unknown.

Findings and caveats of the study: Greater diversity and more naive CD4+ cells were seen in long-lived donors than in aged donors.

All donors came from Russia, were Caucasian and healthy, and spanned ages about 6 to 100. CDR3 size: 17 residues. Germline CDR1 SGHNT, CDR2 YENEEA. J lost 7 bases, V lost 1 base, and 10 bases had no gene match. It was with a sample-barcoded 5' primer and a J-beta primer mix that a second PCR of roughly 7 to 12 cycles was run. MiXCR, applied by TCRdb to the 5' RACE reads, yields one record per CDR3 protein. The data hold 1.5 million to 2 million distinct CDR3 sequences, with 28% observed a single time. The V gene is TRBV11-3, the J gene TRBJ2-1; the match to TRBD2 covers 10 bases. The sample comprised blood. This receptor was obtained from a woman aged 25 to 45 in good health. Here the CDR3 reads CASSLGLAGARFNEQFF. CDR3 nucleotide sequence: TGTGCCAGCAGCTTAGGTCTAGCGGGGGCCCGATTTAATGAGCAGTTCTTC. Full variable domain (remainder filled in from reference TRBV11-3 and TRBJ2-1): EAGVVQSPRYKIIEKKQPVAFWCNPISGHNTLYWYLQNLGQGPELLIRYENEEAVDDSQLPKDRFSAERLKGVDSTLKIQPAELGDSAVYLCASSLGLAGARFNEQFFGPGTRLTVL.